The present entry profiles one TCR beta chain with its context. Assay: immunoSEQ multiplex PCR; the TCRdb copy retains only in-frame clones and omits some. Of approximately 74,000 clones listed, more than 70% are singletons. The sample comes from a study of cytotoxic CD8 clonotypes in ibrutinib-treated CLL. Study overall: Specimens for response were gathered following a median 12 months of therapy, spanning 6 to 36. Productive templates per sample averaged 255,043; productive rearrangements, about 89,000.

Germline CDR1 SGDLS, CDR2 YYNGEE. V was clipped by 4 bases and J by 6 bases, with 7 bases between them. The CDR3 runs 12 residues. Material: PBMCs, obtained at disease progression, from a patient treated with ibrutinib. The TCR comes from a human donor with chronic lymphocytic leukemia. The gene calls are TRBV9 and TRBJ2-2; D perhaps matches TRBD2 (6 bases). The CDR3 region is CASSKRAGELFF. The CDR3 region has the DNA TGTGCCAGCAGCAAGCGGGCCGGGGAGCTGTTTTTT.